The rows below give T cell receptor beta chains drawn from one sample of a study of blood T cell repertoires in COVID-19. Using immunoSEQ multiplex PCR, the repertoire was profiled, and TCRdb retains in-frame clones only, with some absent. The sample shows around 250,000 clones, about four fifths of them seen only once. The specimen sequenced was peripheral blood. The receptors were gathered from a man older than 75 with acute or convalescent COVID-19. Each CDR3 is given without its conserved first and last residue.

j_gene,v_gene,len,CDR3aa
TRBJ1-6,TRBV5-6,12,ASSLGRGSSPLH
TRBJ2-1,TRBV2,13,ASRKGSGGYNEQF
TRBJ2-2,TRBV7-6,13,ASSPGQGNTGELF
TRBJ2-3,TRBV19,13,ASSPRTSGPHAQY
TRBJ2-7,TRBV7-2,11,ASSLPLPYEQY
TRBJ2-4,TRBV2,12,ASSSGVAKNIQY
TRBJ1-1,TRBV19,17,ASIKYHPDRVVKNTEAF
TRBJ2-7,TRBV6-5,13,ASIAPWTSSFQQY
TRBJ2-7,TRBV27,14,ASRRSRSSQVYEQY
TRBJ1-4,TRBV19,11,ASSPGGPEKLF
TRBJ2-5,TRBV5-4,13,ASTSPSGRSETQY
TRBJ2-3,TRBV28,14,ASSFLTGVGGDTQY
TRBJ1-1,TRBV5-1,12,ASSSQGIPREAF
TRBJ1-1,TRBV3-1/TRBV3-2,11,ASSSVMNTEAF
TRBJ1-3,TRBV3-1/TRBV3-2,12,ASSRQASGNTIY
TRBJ2-1,TRBV21-1,11,ARLAGTRDEQF
TRBJ1-1,TRBV4-1,9,ASSRGTEAF
TRBJ2-3,TRBV3-1/TRBV3-2,15,ASSQEISGSSTDTQY
TRBJ1-1,TRBV27,12,ASKGQGGYTEAF
TRBJ2-1,TRBV27,10,ARTGPLNEQF